Shown below are 25 T cell receptor beta chains from a single sample sequenced in a study of blood T cell repertoires in COVID-19. The assay was immunoSEQ multiplex PCR, and TCRdb's table has in-frame clones only and misses some. The sample contains about 190,000 clones, less than 80% of which appear only once. Sequencing used peripheral blood. The receptor set was obtained from a woman in her forties or fifties with acute or convalescent COVID-19.

The V and J genes are TRBV19 and TRBJ2-2, with 9 positions matching TRBD1. The J segment lost 4 bases and the V segment lost 5 bases, leaving 11 bases of the junction unmatched. Germline loops: CDR1 LNHDA, CDR2 SQIVND (reference sequence). The CDR3 is made up of 17 amino acids. In DNA form, the CDR3 reads TGTGCCAGTAGTCTATACCCTCGACAGGGGGGCACCGGGGAGCTGTTTTTT. It specifies CASSLYPRQGGTGELFF.

V gene TRBV2 combines with J gene TRBJ2-1; the match to TRBD2 covers 12 bases. CDR1 SNHLY and CDR2 FYNNEI come from the germline V gene. The CDR3 loop spans 17 amino acids. With 5 bases clipped from V and 6 bases from J, the junction kept 11 bases outside the gene matches. CDR3 nucleotides: TGTGCCAGCAGTCGCCGATCTAGACTAGCGGGAGTCAATGAGCAGTTCTTC. Protein: CASSRRSRLAGVNEQFF.

This chain connects TRBV7-8 to TRBJ2-7, with TRBD2 as a possible D gene (6 bases). The CDR3 loop spans 14 amino acids. CDR1 and CDR2 from the germline V gene are SGHVS and FQNEAQ. The V and J ends lost 4 bases and 1 base respectively, with 11 bases between them. In DNA form, the CDR3 reads TGTGCCAGCAGCTACGGGAGTAAGTCCTACGAGCAGTACTTC. Protein: CASSYGSKSYEQYF.

The chain joins TRBV19 to TRBJ2-1, with 12 bases identical to TRBD2. This CDR3 is built from 13 residues. The junction had 3 bases not matched to a gene; V was cut back by 6 bases and J by 9 bases. Germline V gene sequence: CDR1 LNHDA, CDR2 SQIVND (reference sequence). The CDR3 loop is CASRSSGGAEQFF. Written as DNA, the CDR3 is TGTGCCAGTAGGTCTAGCGGGGGGGCTGAGCAGTTCTTC.

V and J are TRBV19 and TRBJ2-2; 7 bases map to TRBD2. V gave up 7 bases and J gave up 10 bases; unmatched junction bases: 18. The germline CDR1 and CDR2 sequences are LNHDA and SQIVND (reference sequence). This CDR3 contains 16 residues. The CDR3 sequence: CASNDGAQRGGTELFF. Here the CDR3 DNA reads TGTGCCAGTAACGACGGAGCTCAGCGGGGAGGTACGGAGCTGTTTTTT.

This clone was picked up a small number of times. The chain recombines TRBV5-1 with TRBJ2-7, with 8 bases identical to TRBD1. This CDR3 is 15 amino acids long. CDR1 and CDR2 (germline): SGHRS, YFSETQ. The J segment lost 3 bases and the V segment lost 0 bases, leaving 5 bases of the junction unmatched. CDR3 loop: CASSLDRGNYYEQYF. In DNA form, the CDR3 reads TGCGCCAGCAGCTTGGACAGGGGGAACTACTACGAGCAGTACTTC.

This sequence joins TRBV12-5 and TRBJ1-5; possible D gene TRBD1, 5 bases. CDR3 length: 17 amino acids. The V end lost 3 bases, the J end lost 0 bases, and 15 bases lay between the germline ends. Germline loops: CDR1 LGHNT, CDR2 FRNRAP. CDR3 sequence (DNA): TGTGCTAGTGGTTTTGTATCCCGGGGGGATAGCAATCAGCCCCAGCATTTT. Translating it yields CASGFVSRGDSNQPQHF.

This chain connects TRBV4-1 to TRBJ1-6, with TRBD1 as a possible D gene (5 bases). Trimming removed 5 bases at V and 9 bases at J, with 17 bases between. Looked up from germline, CDR1 is MGHRA and CDR2 is YSYEKL. CDR3 length equals 15 residues. CDR3 residues: CASSVRDLGISPLHF. In nucleotides, the CDR3 is TGCGCCAGCAGCGTCCGGGACTTAGGGATTTCACCCCTCCACTTT.

The gene calls are TRBV9 and TRBJ1-4, with 10 bases matching TRBD1. Germline trimming cut 4 bases from V and 8 bases from J; bases unmatched to any gene: 5. Germline V CDR1 and CDR2: SGDLS, YYNGEE. The CDR3 loop spans 14 amino acids. The CDR3 loop is CASSFRDRGEKLFF. CDR3 coding DNA: TGTGCCAGCAGCTTCCGGGACAGGGGCGAAAAACTGTTTTTT. Full variable domain (remainder filled in from reference TRBV9 and TRBJ1-4): DSGVTQTPKHLITATGQRVTLRCSPRSGDLSVYWYQQSLDQGLQFLIQYYNGEERAKGNILERFSAQQFPDLHSELNLSSLELGDSALYFCASSFRDRGEKLFFGSGTQLSVL.

The genes are TRBV27 and TRBJ1-6; 8 bases match TRBD1. The CDR3 loop spans 15 amino acids. V lost 3 bases to trimming and J lost 9 bases; unmatched junction nucleotides: 7. Per germline, CDR1 MNHEY and CDR2 SMNVEV (reference sequence). CDR3 sequence (DNA): TGTGCCAGCAGTTTTCTGGACAGGGTAGGTTCACCCCTCCACTTT. Its translation: CASSFLDRVGSPLHF.

The CDR3 DNA reads TGTGCCAGCAGTTTCGAACTTGACAATACGCAGTATTTT. This gives the protein CASSFELDNTQYF. The chain carries TRBV6-5 and TRBJ2-3; D unclear. Per the germline V gene, CDR1 is MNHEY and CDR2 is SVGAGI. The CDR3 has 13 residues. V was clipped by 4 bases and J by 7 bases, with 12 bases between them.

CDR3 amino acids: CASSFWASGRIREQYF. CDR3 nucleotides: TGTGCCAGCAGTTTCTGGGCTAGCGGGAGAATAAGGGAGCAGTACTTC. The chain couples TRBV28 to TRBJ2-7, with TRBD2 identical over 10 bases. The trim removed 3 bases at V and 7 bases at J, leaving 12 bases unmatched. CDR3 length equals 16 residues. Germline values: CDR1 MDHEN, CDR2 SYDVKM.

V usage is TRBV24-1 and J usage is TRBJ1-2; no clear D. V was shortened by 3 bases and J by 4 bases, with 17 bases between the two germline ends. The CDR3 loop spans 16 amino acids. Germline V gives CDR1 KGHDR, CDR2 SFDVKD. The CDR3 here is CATSDPHTPGGYGYTF. CDR3 nucleotides: TGTGCCACCAGTGATCCGCACACCCCCGGCGGCTATGGCTACACCTTC.

The J gene is TRBJ1-6, the V gene TRBV4-3; TRBD1 matches 12 bases. CDR3 length: 18 amino acids. After removal of 0 bases from V and 9 bases from J, the junction contained 9 bases not matched to a gene. In germline, CDR1 is LGHNA, CDR2 YSLEER. The CDR3 protein is CASSQDPGTGGASSPLHF. In DNA, the CDR3 is TGCGCCAGCAGCCAAGATCCAGGGACAGGGGGCGCGAGTTCACCCCTCCACTTT.

The CDR3 region has the DNA TGTGCCAGCAGCTTAGTGCCAGGGGTGATCTACGAGCAGTACTTC. Protein: CASSLVPGVIYEQYF. The chain carries TRBV11-2 and TRBJ2-7, with D possibly being TRBD1 (6 bases). The CDR3 totals 15 residues. Deletions cut 1 base from V and 3 bases from J, with 13 bases between. Germline V lookup: CDR1 SGHAT, CDR2 FQNNGV.

This chain uses TRBV15 with TRBJ2-1; 9 bases are a match to TRBD2. The junction had 11 bases not matched to a gene; V was cut back by 8 bases and J by 0 bases. CDR1 is LNHNV and CDR2 is YYDKDF in the germline V gene (reference sequence). The CDR3 has 17 residues. CDR3 sequence reads: CATRGGTSLISYNEQFF. For the CDR3, the DNA is TGTGCCACCCGGGGGGGGACTAGCCTCATCTCCTACAATGAGCAGTTCTTC. Full variable domain (rest looked up from reference TRBV15 and TRBJ2-1): DAMVIQNPRYQVTQFGKPVTLSCSQTLNHNVMYWYQQKSSQAPKLLFHYYDKDFNNEADTPDNFQSRRPNTSFCFLDIRSPGLGDTAMYLCATRGGTSLISYNEQFFGPGTRLTVL.

The rearrangement joins TRBV30 to TRBJ1-4, with TRBD1 matching 11 bases. Per germline, CDR1 GTSNPN and CDR2 SVGIG (reference sequence). The CDR3 is 16 amino acids. The V and J ends lost 2 bases and 5 bases, in that order; junction bases with no gene match: 7. CDR3 amino acids: CAWSQQGQGGNEKLFF. As DNA, the CDR3 is TGTGCCTGGAGTCAACAGGGACAGGGGGGAAATGAAAAACTGTTTTTT.

The chain links TRBV2 to TRBJ1-4, with TRBD1 identical over 7 bases. CDR1 SNHLY and CDR2 FYNNEI come from the germline V gene. CDR3 length: 14 residues. The V and J ends lost 6 bases and 7 bases, in that order; junction bases with no gene match: 8. The CDR3 nucleotides read TGTGCCAGCAGCCGGGACAGAGAAGTTGAAAAACTGTTTTTT. This sequence encodes CASSRDREVEKLFF.

This clone was seen only once. The V gene is TRBV12-3 or TRBV12-4, the J gene TRBJ2-7; the D gene is possibly TRBD2 (5 bases). This CDR3 has 13 residues. The V gene lost 3 bases and the J gene lost 0 bases, with 6 bases spanning the gap. CDR3 in DNA: TGTGCCAGCAGTTTCGGGGTCTCCTACGAGCAGTACTTC. Translating it yields CASSFGVSYEQYF.

The chain carries TRBV28 and TRBJ1-4; a possible D gene is TRBD1 (5 bases). Trimming cost V 7 bases and J 11 bases, with 23 bases left between them. This CDR3 is 15 amino acids long. CDR1 is MDHEN and CDR2 is SYDVKM in the germline V gene. CDR3: CASNLGSDGSGKLFF. DNA for the CDR3: TGTGCCAGCAATTTGGGAAGCGACGGTTCAGGGAAACTGTTTTTT. The full variable domain, in which reference TRBV28 and TRBJ1-4 provide the parts outside the CDR3, is DVKVTQSSRYLVKRTGEKVFLECVQDMDHENMFWYRQDPGLGLRLIYFSYDVKMKEKGDIPEGYSVSREKKERFSLILESASTNQTSMYLCASNLGSDGSGKLFFGSGTQLSVL.

The chain recombines TRBV2 with TRBJ2-6; D is perhaps TRBD2 (5 bases). The CDR3 runs to 11 residues. Trimming shortened V by 6 bases and J by 16 bases, and 13 bases separated the two germline ends. From germline, CDR1 is SNHLY and CDR2 FYNNEI. CDR3 sequence (DNA): TGTGCCAGCAGCCCTCCGACTATTCTGACTTTC. It is translated as CASSPPTILTF.

The chain joins TRBV19 to TRBJ1-6; 8 positions agree with TRBD1. CDR1 LNHDA and CDR2 SQIVND come from the germline V gene (reference sequence). The CDR3 consists of 13 residues. The CDR3 is CATQGARESPLHF. The DNA for the CDR3 is TGTGCAACCCAGGGGGCGAGAGAATCACCCCTCCACTTT. The entire variable domain, with the rest obtained from reference TRBV19 and TRBJ1-6, is as follows: DGGITQSPKYLFRKEGQNVTLSCEQNLNHDAMYWYRQDPGQGLRLIYYSQIVNDFQKGDIAEGYSVSREKKESFPLTVTSAQKNPTAFYLCATQGARESPLHFGNGTRLTVT.

This chain uses TRBV9 with TRBJ2-2, with D possibly being TRBD1 (6 bases). The CDR3 runs 12 residues. In germline, CDR1 is SGDLS, CDR2 YYNGEE. V gave up 7 bases and J gave up 6 bases, with 10 bases separating them. The CDR3 DNA reads as TGTGCCAGCCAACAGGGTTCCGGGGAGCTGTTTTTT. Its protein is CASQQGSGELFF. Combining the CDR3 with reference TRBV9 and TRBJ2-2 gives the whole variable domain DSGVTQTPKHLITATGQRVTLRCSPRSGDLSVYWYQQSLDQGLQFLIQYYNGEERAKGNILERFSAQQFPDLHSELNLSSLELGDSALYFCASQQGSGELFFGEGSRLTVL.

The gene calls are TRBV5-4 and TRBJ1-2; 8 nucleotides line up with TRBD1. Trimming removed 5 bases from V and 2 bases from J; junction bases left unmatched: 2. This CDR3 is 13 amino acids long. Germline V gene data show CDR1 as SGHNT and CDR2 as YYREEE (reference sequence). The CDR3 region has the DNA TGTGCCAGCAGTCGGACAGGGAACTATGGCTACACCTTC. Protein sequence: CASSRTGNYGYTF.

The chain combines TRBV19 with TRBJ2-2; 9 nucleotides agree with TRBD2. CDR1 and CDR2 (germline): LNHDA, SQIVND (reference sequence). This CDR3 has 21 residues. V dropped 4 bases and J dropped 0; count of bases not matched to a gene: 18. This CDR3 reads CASSSPNGRGLAGPNTGELFF. The CDR3 DNA reads as TGTGCCAGTAGTAGTCCCAATGGCAGGGGTCTAGCGGGGCCGAACACCGGGGAGCTGTTTTTT.